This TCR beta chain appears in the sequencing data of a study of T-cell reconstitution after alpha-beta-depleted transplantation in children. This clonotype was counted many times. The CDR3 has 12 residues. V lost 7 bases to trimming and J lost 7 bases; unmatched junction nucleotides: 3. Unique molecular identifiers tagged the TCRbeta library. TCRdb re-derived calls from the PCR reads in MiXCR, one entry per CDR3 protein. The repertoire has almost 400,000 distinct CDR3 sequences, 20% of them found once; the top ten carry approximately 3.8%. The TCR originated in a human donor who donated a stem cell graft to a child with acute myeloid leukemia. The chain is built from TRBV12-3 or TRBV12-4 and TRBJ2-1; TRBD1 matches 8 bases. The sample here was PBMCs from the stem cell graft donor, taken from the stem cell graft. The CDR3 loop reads CASTRTGNEQFF. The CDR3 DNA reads TGTGCCAGCACCCGGACAGGGAATGAGCAGTTCTTC.